The source of this T cell receptor (beta chain) is a study of blood T cell repertoires in COVID-19. The method was immunoSEQ multiplex PCR; TCRdb's version includes in-frame clones alone and lacks a portion of them. The repertoire includes 300,000 to 350,000 clones, over 70% of them detected once, and about 4.7% sits in the top ten. This clone was seen a single time. Trimming removed 0 bases from V and 0 bases from J, with 9 bases in between. The CDR3 is 15 residues long. Germline V CDR1 and CDR2: SGHRS, YFSETQ. The chain employs TRBV5-1 and TRBJ1-2; perhaps TRBD1 as D (5 bases). Sequences were obtained from PBMCs or T cells enriched from blood (not recorded which). This sequence originates from a man between 25 and 39 years old who had recovered from COVID-19. The CDR3 is CASSLEGQTNYGYTF. CDR3 bases: TGCGCCAGCAGCTTGGAAGGACAAACTAACTATGGCTACACCTTC.